Below, one T cell receptor beta chain is given with its context. The sample comes from a study of blood T cell repertoires in COVID-19. In the study overall: From the United States, Italy and Spain came samples of acute and convalescent COVID-19. Sample material is recorded as cDNA or gDNA derived from T cells, B-cell-depleted T cells, or PBMCs.

CDR1 and CDR2 from the germline V gene are LNHNV and YYDKDF (reference sequence). V was cut by 0 bases and J by 1 base, with 12 bases left in between. The CDR3 covers 16 residues. Per the authors' pipeline: Estimated nucleated cell counts came from reference gene primer amplification. Sequenced by immunoSEQ multiplex PCR; TCRdb stores in-frame clones only, minus some. That table supplies the V and J calls and clone size; D and trimming were determined from the DNA. The table records roughly 83,000 clones, about 87% of them present only once. This chain connects TRBV15 to TRBJ1-1; D perhaps matches TRBD1 (6 bases). The specimen was peripheral blood. The source of this sequence is a man older than 75 with active or convalescent COVID-19. Here the CDR3 DNA reads TGTGCCACCAGCAGAGACAGGGGATTAACGAACACTGAAGCTTTCTTT. Encoded protein: CATSRDRGLTNTEAFF.